The 11 T cell receptor beta chains presented below share a single source sample, sequenced in a study of neurological immune-mediated disorders. The time point: longitudinal time-point 1 (baseline). In TCRdb, the 5' RACE reads were re-called with MiXCR into one record per CDR3 protein. The repertoire holds tens of thousands of distinct CDR3 sequences, with approximately 13% as singletons. Sequencing was done on a sample of PBMCs. The receptors shown here come from a female donor with HTLV-1-associated myelopathy (HAM/TSP).

The chain couples TRBV5-1 to TRBJ2-3; D is perhaps TRBD1 (5 bases). Germline CDR1 is SGHRS and CDR2 is YFSETQ. CDR3 size: 16 residues. V was cut by 0 bases and J by 2 bases, with 13 bases left in between. The CDR3 reads CASSLGSKGNTDTQYF. Here the CDR3 DNA reads TGCGCCAGCAGCTTGGGAAGTAAGGGGAACACAGATACGCAGTATTTT.

This clonotype was found many times. The V and J genes are TRBV5-1 and TRBJ2-7; perhaps TRBD1 as D (5 bases). CDR1 and CDR2 (germline): SGHRS, YFSETQ. V gave up 3 bases and J gave up 1 base, with 14 bases separating them. The CDR3 has 15 residues. The CDR3 sequence is CASSSMTQASYEQYF. CDR3 nucleotide sequence: TGCGCCAGCAGCTCGATGACACAGGCTTCCTACGAGCAGTACTTC.

This clonotype was observed at least ten times. DNA for the CDR3: TGTGCCAGCAGCGCCTCGACAGGGCCTCAGCCCCAGCATTTT. It specifies CASSASTGPQPQHF. V gene TRBV9 combines with J gene TRBJ1-5, with 7 bases matching TRBD1. CDR1 is SGDLS, CDR2 YYNGEE, per germline. With V trimmed by 3 bases and J by 6 bases, 6 bases remained unmatched. The CDR3 runs 14 residues.

The sample holds many counts of this clonotype. The chain has TRBV4-1 and TRBJ2-7, with D possibly TRBD2 on 5 matching bases. Germline assignment: CDR1 MGHRA and CDR2 YSYEKL. The ends were cut back, 1 base at V and 4 bases at J, with 11 bases in the middle. This CDR3 has 14 amino acids. The CDR3 is CASSQVRTSYEQYF. CDR3 sequence (DNA): TGCGCCAGCAGCCAAGTTAGGACTTCATACGAGCAGTACTTC.

The table lists this clonotype with many counts. The chain combines TRBV7-9 with TRBJ1-3, with a tentative D call TRBD1 (5 bases). Trimming took off 3 bases at V and 0 bases at J, with 9 bases between the two ends. CDR3 length: 15 amino acids. Germline V gene lookup returns CDR1 SEHNR and CDR2 FQNEAQ (reference sequence). CDR3 sequence reads: CASSLGLNSGNTIYF. CDR3 DNA: TGTGCCAGCAGCTTGGGACTGAACTCTGGAAACACCATATATTTT.

This clonotype was observed at least ten times. This chain links TRBV6-5 with TRBJ2-5; D possibly corresponds to TRBD1 (5 bases). The CDR3 is made up of 14 amino acids. Germline assignment: CDR1 MNHEY and CDR2 SVGAGI. V was clipped by 7 bases and J by 2 bases, with 14 bases between them. CDR3 loop: CASTPRALQETQYF. DNA for the CDR3: TGTGCCAGCACCCCCAGGGCCTTGCAAGAGACCCAGTACTTC.

The chain uses TRBV20-1 and TRBJ1-6; 7 bases fit TRBD1. Germline V gives CDR1 DFQATT, CDR2 SNEGSKA (reference sequence). This CDR3 region has 15 residues. With V trimmed by 2 bases and J by 7 bases, 8 bases remained unmatched. The CDR3 is CSARSVGQVNSPLHF. The DNA for the CDR3 is TGCAGTGCTAGATCCGTAGGACAGGTCAATTCACCCCTCCACTTT.

This clonotype was seen many times. V gene TRBV29-1 combines with J gene TRBJ2-5; 7 positions match TRBD2. CDR1 and CDR2 from the germline V gene are SQVTM and ANQGSEA. This CDR3 is 15 amino acids long. J lost 0 bases, V lost 3 bases, and 7 bases had no gene match. CDR3 in amino acids: CSVDPRGGYQETQYF. The CDR3 DNA follows: TGCAGCGTTGACCCGCGGGGAGGGTACCAAGAGACCCAGTACTTC. Complete variable domain (other parts from reference TRBV29-1 and TRBJ2-5): SAVISQKPSRDICQRGTSLTIQCQVDSQVTMMFWYRQQPGQSLTLIATANQGSEATYESGFVIDKFPISRPNLTFSTLTVSNMSPEDSSIYLCSVDPRGGYQETQYFGPGTRLLVL.

This clonotype was seen at least ten times. This chain joins TRBV11-3 and TRBJ2-3; no clear D gene. V was pared by 1 base and J by 2 bases, with 7 bases between. CDR1 and CDR2 (germline): SGHNT, YENEEA. The CDR3 loop spans 14 amino acids. The CDR3 coding sequence is TGTGCCAGCAGCTTAGGGAAAGTCACAGATACGCAGTATTTT. Translation gives CASSLGKVTDTQYF.

The chain has TRBV20-1 and TRBJ2-1; TRBD2 agrees at 7 bases. CDR1 and CDR2 from the germline V gene are DFQATT and SNEGSKA (reference sequence). V was clipped by 4 bases and J by 4 bases; unmatched bases: 13. This CDR3 is built from 16 residues. CDR3 bases: TGCAGTGCTACCAAGCGGGGCGGGGGATCTTACAATGAGCAGTTCTTC. Translating it yields CSATKRGGGSYNEQFF.

Many counts were recorded for this clonotype. The chain has TRBV28 and TRBJ2-3; 7 nucleotides agree with TRBD2. This CDR3 is built from 15 residues. The ends lost 2 bases at V and 4 bases at J; junction bases unmatched: 6. Germline V CDR1 and CDR2: MDHEN, SYDVKM. The CDR3 here is CASSLGGGVSDTQYF. DNA for the CDR3: TGTGCCAGCAGTTTAGGCGGGGGAGTTTCAGATACGCAGTATTTT.